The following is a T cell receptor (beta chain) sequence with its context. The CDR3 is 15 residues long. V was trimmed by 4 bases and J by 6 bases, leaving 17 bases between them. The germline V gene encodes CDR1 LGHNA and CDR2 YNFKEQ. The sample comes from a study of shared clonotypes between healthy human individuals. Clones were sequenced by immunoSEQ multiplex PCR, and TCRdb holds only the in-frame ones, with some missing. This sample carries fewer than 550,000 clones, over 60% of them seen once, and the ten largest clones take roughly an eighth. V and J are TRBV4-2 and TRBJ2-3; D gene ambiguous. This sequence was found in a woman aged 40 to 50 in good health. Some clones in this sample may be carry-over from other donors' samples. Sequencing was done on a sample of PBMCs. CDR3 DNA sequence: TGTGCCAGCAGCCCCGGGTTAGCCTCTGCGGATACGCAGTATTTT. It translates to CASSPGLASADTQYF.